The entry that follows covers one T cell receptor (beta chain) sequence. The antigen is undetermined. These data are taken from a study of T cell repertoires in cytomegalovirus infection. Background on the study: Public signatures in TCR beta pointed to CMV infection and matching HLA type.

TCRdb analysed the reads with MiXCR anew, one entry per CDR3 protein. The sample shows around 300,000 distinct CDR3 sequences, around 20% of them seen only once. The CDR3 loop spans 17 amino acids. Losses at the gene ends were 5 bases for V and 0 bases for J; bases not matched to a gene: 8. Germline CDR1 SGHTA, CDR2 FQGTGA. The receptor's source is a human donor in good health (CMV status not recorded). Some clones in this sample may be carry-over from other donors' samples. This chain links TRBV7-3 with TRBJ2-1, with 9 bases that match TRBD2. This specimen consisted of cultured PBMCs, obtained from culture after CMV antigen stimulation. The CDR3: CASSPTSGRSSYNEQFF. CDR3 DNA sequence: TGTGCCAGCAGCCCCACAAGCGGGAGGAGCTCCTACAATGAGCAGTTCTTC.